The next 32 T cell receptor beta chains were all read from a single sample in a study of blood T cell repertoires in COVID-19. Sequenced by immunoSEQ multiplex PCR; TCRdb stores in-frame clones only, minus some. The sample holds 310,000 or so clones, roughly 88% seen once. The material sequenced was peripheral blood. The origin of the receptors is a woman aged 45 to 65 with active or convalescent COVID-19.

The V call is TRBV6-2 or TRBV6-3, the J call TRBJ1-5; D gene uncertain. This CDR3 has 15 amino acids. Germline CDR1 is MNHEY and CDR2 is SVGEGT. Trimming took 2 bases from V and 2 from J, leaving 10 bases between them. The CDR3 sequence is CASSYNPTGNQPQHF. CDR3 bases: TGTGCCAGCAGTTACAATCCCACAGGCAATCAGCCCCAGCATTTT.

The chain carries TRBV6-5 and TRBJ1-6, with D possibly matching TRBD1 (6 bases). There are 16 residues in the CDR3. Per the germline V gene, CDR1 is MNHEY and CDR2 is SVGAGI. The germline V and J ends were trimmed by 4 bases and 0 bases, with 10 bases remaining between them. The CDR3 reads CASSFRTASYNSPLHF. CDR3 DNA: TGTGCCAGCAGTTTTCGGACAGCCTCCTATAATTCACCCCTCCACTTT.

This sequence joins TRBV6-5 and TRBJ1-1, with 7 bases fitting TRBD1. V lost 5 bases and J lost 4; bases outside the gene matches: 4. The CDR3 has 13 residues. The germline V gene has CDR1 MNHEY and CDR2 SVGAGI. The CDR3 is CASSRQGFTEAFF. In DNA, the CDR3 is TGTGCCAGCAGTCGACAGGGTTTCACTGAAGCTTTCTTT.

The CDR3 region is CASSSWTSGGVQETQYF. The CDR3 DNA is TGTGCCAGCAGCTCTTGGACTAGCGGGGGGGTACAAGAGACCCAGTACTTC. The chain combines TRBV7-9 with TRBJ2-5; 15 positions agree with TRBD2. The CDR3 contains 17 residues. V trimming: 4 bases; J trimming: 2 bases; junction bases outside the gene matches: 5. Germline CDR1 and CDR2: SEHNR and FQNEAQ (reference sequence). The full variable domain, with the rest looked up from reference TRBV7-9 and TRBJ2-5, is DTGVSQNPRHKITKRGQNVTFRCDPISEHNRLYWYRQTLGQGPEFLTYFQNEAQLEKSRLLSDRFSAERPKGSFSTLEIQRTEQGDSAMYLCASSSWTSGGVQETQYFGPGTRLLVL.

In DNA, the CDR3 is TGCGCCAGCAGCCGAGAATCTAACTATGGCTACACCTTC. Its translation is CASSRESNYGYTF. V is TRBV5-1 and J is TRBJ1-2, with D hard to call. The CDR3 has 13 amino acids. Germline V gene lookup returns CDR1 SGHRS and CDR2 YFSETQ. The V gene lost 4 bases and the J gene lost 0 bases, with 7 bases spanning the gap.

V and J are TRBV2 and TRBJ1-3; D is perhaps TRBD1 (6 bases). Trimming pared 3 bases from V and 3 bases from J, leaving 12 bases between. From germline, CDR1 is SNHLY and CDR2 FYNNEI. The CDR3 runs 15 residues. CDR3 sequence: CASSDGGHYGNTIYF. CDR3 nucleotide sequence: TGTGCCAGCAGTGACGGGGGGCATTATGGAAACACCATATATTTT.

The gene calls are TRBV7-2 and TRBJ1-1; D is ambiguous. Trimming took off 1 base at V and 1 base at J, with 13 bases between the two ends. Germline CDR1 and CDR2: SGHTA and FQGNSA. The CDR3 has 16 amino acids. The CDR3 protein is CASSLGRVPANTEAFF. Written as DNA, the CDR3 is TGTGCCAGCAGCTTAGGGAGGGTCCCGGCGAACACTGAAGCTTTCTTT.

The chain links TRBV6-6 to TRBJ1-2; D is uncertain. CDR1 and CDR2 from the germline V gene are MNHNY and SVGAGI (reference sequence). V was shortened by 6 bases and J by 7 bases, with 9 bases between the two germline ends. The CDR3 contains 11 residues. Here the CDR3 DNA reads TGTGCCAGCAGCCCCACGGGTGGCTACACCTTC. This codes for CASSPTGGYTF.

This clone was seen a single time. J is TRBJ2-6 and V is TRBV7-2; 7 bases match TRBD1. Per germline, CDR1 SGHTA and CDR2 FQGNSA. The CDR3 has 17 amino acids. Trimming took 4 bases from V and 1 from J; bases not matched to a gene: 7. For the CDR3, the DNA is TGTGCCAGCAGCTCCAGACAGGGTCGTTCTGGGGCCAACGTCCTGACTTTC. Translation: CASSSRQGRSGANVLTF.

The rearrangement links TRBV6-6 to TRBJ2-2; 7 bases fit TRBD1. With 6 bases clipped from V and 6 bases from J, the junction kept 7 bases outside the gene matches. The CDR3 consists of 14 residues. From germline, CDR1 is MNHNY and CDR2 SVGAGI (reference sequence). The CDR3 loop reads CASSSQGVAGELFF. The CDR3 region has the DNA TGTGCCAGCAGCTCTCAGGGGGTCGCCGGGGAGCTGTTTTTT.

Only one count was recorded for this clone. The chain uses TRBV28 and TRBJ2-1, with D unclear. The CDR3 has 14 amino acids. The germline V gene encodes CDR1 MDHEN and CDR2 SYDVKM. The ends were cut back, 5 bases at V and 3 bases at J, with 11 bases in the middle. The CDR3 DNA reads as TGTGCCAGCAGTCCCCCCTGGCTCTACAATGAGCAGTTCTTC. This encodes CASSPPWLYNEQFF.

In DNA form, the CDR3 reads TGTGCCAGCACCCCGACAACAACTCCCATCTATGGCTACACCTTC. Residues: CASTPTTTPIYGYTF. V gene TRBV6-5 combines with J gene TRBJ1-2; D gene uncertain. Germline values: CDR1 MNHEY, CDR2 SVGAGI. This CDR3 spans 15 amino acids. V was pared by 7 bases and J by 4 bases, with 19 bases between.

The chain employs TRBV6-5 and TRBJ1-1; TRBD1 might be the D (6 bases). The ends were cut back, 8 bases at V and 0 bases at J, with 16 bases in the middle. CDR3 length: 15 amino acids. Germline CDR1 is MNHEY and CDR2 is SVGAGI. As DNA, the CDR3 is TGTGCCAGCGGTAGACAGGTAATGTTGAACACTGAAGCTTTCTTT. Its protein product is CASGRQVMLNTEAFF.

The J gene is TRBJ2-1, the V gene TRBV11-3; no clear D gene. In germline, CDR1 is SGHNT, CDR2 YENEEA. The CDR3 runs to 12 residues. V was shortened by 1 base and J by 6 bases, with 4 bases between the two germline ends. The CDR3 sequence is CASSLGPNEQFF. The CDR3 DNA sequence: TGTGCCAGCAGCTTAGGGCCCAATGAGCAGTTCTTC.

The chain links TRBV6-5 to TRBJ1-4; D is undetermined. V gave up 2 bases and J gave up 4 bases, with 11 bases separating them. This CDR3 has 15 amino acids. The germline V gene has CDR1 MNHEY and CDR2 SVGAGI. The CDR3 here is CASSYAGSNNEKLFF. CDR3 nucleotide sequence: TGTGCCAGCAGTTACGCGGGGTCTAATAATGAAAAACTGTTTTTT.

The CDR3 coding sequence is TGTGCCAGCAGTCACATATTCCGAACAGGGACAGAGAATGAAAAACTGTTTTTT. Protein sequence: CASSHIFRTGTENEKLFF. The J gene is TRBJ1-4, the V gene TRBV27; 7 bases map to TRBD1. The germline CDR1 and CDR2 sequences are MNHEY and SMNVEV (reference sequence). Germline trimming cut 5 bases from V and 5 bases from J; bases unmatched to any gene: 17. The CDR3 covers 18 residues.

The rearrangement links TRBV6-2 or TRBV6-3 to TRBJ2-7, with 8 bases matching TRBD2. The CDR3 consists of 14 residues. Losses at the gene ends were 5 bases for V and 4 bases for J; bases not matched to a gene: 7. Germline V gene lookup returns CDR1 MNHEY and CDR2 SVGEGT. DNA of the CDR3: TGTGCCAGCAGTCTTCAGCGGGAGCGTTACGAGCAGTACTTC. Its protein is CASSLQRERYEQYF.

The chain combines TRBV12-3 or TRBV12-4 with TRBJ1-1; no clear D. The CDR3 has 13 amino acids. The germline V and J ends were trimmed by 3 bases and 4 bases, with 9 bases remaining between them. The CDR3 here is CASSLMGSTEAFF. DNA of the CDR3: TGTGCCAGCAGTTTGATGGGGAGCACTGAAGCTTTCTTT.

This rearrangement joins TRBV12-3 or TRBV12-4 to TRBJ2-7; 7 bases map to TRBD2. This CDR3 spans 10 amino acids. With 11 bases clipped from V and 6 bases from J, the junction kept 4 bases outside the gene matches. The CDR3 sequence is CAHGGCEQYF. DNA of the CDR3: TGTGCCCACGGGGGGTGCGAGCAGTACTTC.

The chain employs TRBV7-3 and TRBJ1-4, with 7 bases identical to TRBD1. There are 15 residues in the CDR3. The trim removed 4 bases at V and 3 bases at J, leaving 5 bases unmatched. Germline loops: CDR1 SGHTA, CDR2 FQGTGA. CDR3 sequence (DNA): TGTGCCAGCAGCTCCAAACAGGGGCCTAATGAAAAACTGTTTTTT. Amino acid sequence: CASSSKQGPNEKLFF.

This sequence joins TRBV27 and TRBJ1-2; 8 nucleotides agree with TRBD1. This CDR3 is 14 amino acids long. J lost 8 bases, V lost 3 bases, and 8 bases had no gene match. Germline V lookup: CDR1 MNHEY, CDR2 SMNVEV (reference sequence). The chain's CDR3 is CASSLGQGAGGYTF. CDR3 nucleotide sequence: TGTGCCAGCAGTTTGGGTCAGGGGGCGGGGGGCTACACCTTC.

This chain uses TRBV28 with TRBJ1-2; TRBD1 is a possible D gene (6 bases). The germline gives CDR1 MDHEN, CDR2 SYDVKM. V gave up 6 bases and J gave up 5 bases, with 25 bases separating them. The CDR3 is made up of 17 amino acids. The CDR3 region is CASSFILQGLTGYGYTF. The CDR3 nucleotides read TGTGCCAGCAGCTTTATCCTCCAGGGGCTGACCGGTTATGGCTACACCTTC.

V usage is TRBV5-4 and J usage is TRBJ2-7; 7 positions agree with TRBD1. This CDR3 contains 14 residues. V was clipped by 3 bases and J by 1 base; unmatched bases: 4. Germline V gene data show CDR1 as SGHNT and CDR2 as YYREEE (reference sequence). CDR3 region: CASSSGTVSYEQYF. The CDR3 DNA reads TGTGCCAGCAGCTCCGGGACAGTGTCCTACGAGCAGTACTTC.

In DNA form, the CDR3 reads TGTGCCAGCAGTTTATCTCTAGACTATGGCTACACCTTC. Translation: CASSLSLDYGYTF. V usage is TRBV27 and J usage is TRBJ1-2; D gene uncertain. This CDR3 has 13 residues. Trimming stripped 0 bases from V and 3 bases from J, with 5 bases between. Germline loops: CDR1 MNHEY, CDR2 SMNVEV (reference sequence).

The V gene is TRBV3-1 (or the pseudogene TRBV3-2), the J gene TRBJ1-5; no clear D gene. V lost 0 bases and J 6 bases, leaving 6 bases between the germline ends. CDR3 length: 13 residues. The germline CDR1 and CDR2 sequences are LGHDT and YNNKEL (reference sequence). CDR3 loop: CASSQDVSQPQHF. The DNA for the CDR3 is TGTGCCAGCAGCCAAGATGTCAGTCAGCCCCAGCATTTT.

There are a few counts of this clone. V gene TRBV6-5 combines with J gene TRBJ1-2, with D possibly being TRBD1 (6 bases). V was clipped by 5 bases and J by 4 bases, with 17 bases between them. The CDR3 extends over 15 amino acids. Germline loops: CDR1 MNHEY, CDR2 SVGAGI. The CDR3 nucleotides read TGTGCCAGCAGTATACGACAGGATTCGGGCTATGGCTACACCTTC. This translates into CASSIRQDSGYGYTF.

This clone was seen a few times. The V and J genes are TRBV18 and TRBJ1-1; unclear D gene. The CDR3 spans 14 residues. CDR1 and CDR2 (germline): KGHSH, LQKENI. Trimming cost V 4 bases and J 4 bases, with 13 bases left between them. The CDR3 DNA is TGTGCCAGCTCACTTATCGAGGGAGTCACTGAAGCTTTCTTT. It is translated as CASSLIEGVTEAFF.

The chain couples TRBV11-1 to TRBJ2-7, with 9 nucleotides matching TRBD1. Germline V gene lookup returns CDR1 SGHAT and CDR2 FQDESV (reference sequence). After removal of 2 bases from V and 0 bases from J, the junction contained 5 bases not matched to a gene. CDR3 length equals 16 residues. The CDR3 protein is CASSLTGTGNSYEQYF. The CDR3, as DNA: TGTGCCAGCAGCTTAACGGGGACAGGGAACTCCTACGAGCAGTACTTC.

V and J are TRBV27 and TRBJ2-5; weak D call: TRBD2 (5 bases). This CDR3 is built from 16 residues. Deletions cut 6 bases from V and 2 bases from J, with 19 bases between. Germline V lookup: CDR1 MNHEY, CDR2 SMNVEV (reference sequence). The CDR3 coding sequence is TGTGCCAGCAGCCCACTATCCCGACTACCTCAAGAGACCCAGTACTTC. Its protein is CASSPLSRLPQETQYF.

This clone was counted only a few times. In nucleotides, the CDR3 is TGTGCCAGCAGCCGCACCGGGACAGGGGTTGGCTACACCTTC. This translates into CASSRTGTGVGYTF. The chain carries TRBV6-5 and TRBJ1-2, with 10 bases that match TRBD1. Germline V gene lookup returns CDR1 MNHEY and CDR2 SVGAGI. Losses at the gene ends were 6 bases for V and 7 bases for J; bases not matched to a gene: 8. The CDR3 has 14 residues.

The gene calls are TRBV27 and TRBJ1-1; the match to TRBD1 covers 7 bases. Trimming took 5 bases from V and 1 from J; bases not matched to a gene: 16. The CDR3 length is 18 residues. Germline-derived CDR1 and CDR2 are MNHEY and SMNVEV (reference sequence). This CDR3 reads CASSRQGISKEGNTEAFF. The CDR3, as DNA: TGTGCCAGCAGTAGACAGGGTATTTCTAAGGAAGGGAACACTGAAGCTTTCTTT.

The CDR3 DNA sequence: TGTGCCAGCAGCTTAGCAGAGGTCGATGAGCAGTTCTTC. This codes for CASSLAEVDEQFF. J is TRBJ2-1 and V is TRBV7-9; D remains ambiguous. Germline values: CDR1 SEHNR, CDR2 FQNEAQ (reference sequence). V was pared by 0 bases and J by 8 bases, with 8 bases between. There are 13 residues in the CDR3.